A single sample is the source of the 10 T cell receptor beta chains below, sequenced in a study of identical twins. One entry per CDR3 protein, called by TCRdb with MiXCR from the 5' RACE reads. The sample includes under 300,000 distinct CDR3 sequences, over 12% of them seen just once. The sequencing sample was made of memory (CD45RO+) T cells sorted from blood. The receptors derive from a young woman in good health.

V and J are TRBV6-1 and TRBJ2-5; possibly TRBD2 for D (6 bases). V was clipped by 5 bases and J by 3 bases, with 13 bases between them. CDR3 size: 14 residues. CDR1 and CDR2 from the germline V gene are MNHNS and SASEGT. In nucleotides, the CDR3 is TGTGCCAGCAGTCCCTACCGGGGGAAAGAGACCCAGTACTTC. Translated, it gives CASSPYRGKETQYF.

This clonotype was seen a few times. DNA of the CDR3: TGTGCCACCAGTGACAGTAGTCTGCTCTCCTACAATGAGCAGTTCTTC. Translation: CATSDSSLLSYNEQFF. V and J are TRBV24-1 and TRBJ2-1; the D is unclear. This CDR3 has 16 residues. Trimming cost V 4 bases and J 0 bases, with 12 bases left between them. Germline V gene lookup returns CDR1 KGHDR and CDR2 SFDVKD.

Details on this clonotype: The junction and the germline gene differ at one end; a read error may be behind it. The rearrangement links TRBV12-3 or TRBV12-4 to TRBJ2-2; 8 bases are a match to TRBD2. The CDR3 has 18 residues. This CDR3 is CACSLRLAGGPNTGELFF. The DNA for the CDR3 is TGTGCCTGCAGTTTAAGACTGGCGGGGGGCCCTAACACCGGGGAGCTGTTTTTT.

This clonotype was counted only a few times. The rearrangement joins TRBV5-6 to TRBJ2-1; D gene uncertain. CDR3 length equals 13 residues. Germline CDR1 is SGHDT and CDR2 is YYEEEE. V shed 3 bases and J shed 4 bases, with 8 bases lying between them. Written as DNA, the CDR3 is TGTGCCAGCAGCTCACCCGATTACAATGAGCAGTTCTTC. This translates into CASSSPDYNEQFF.

There are many counts of this clonotype. The chain's CDR3 is CASSVGPQGQPQHF. CDR3 nucleotides: TGTGCCAGCAGCGTAGGCCCACAGGGGCAGCCCCAGCATTTT. The V gene is TRBV9, the J gene TRBJ1-5; TRBD1 matches at 7 bases. Trimming cost V 0 bases and J 7 bases; bases outside gene matches: 4. Germline lookup yields CDR1 SGDLS and CDR2 YYNGEE. The CDR3 is 14 amino acids.

This clonotype has ten or more counts. The chain carries TRBV27 and TRBJ2-7, with D hard to call. Germline lookup yields CDR1 MNHEY and CDR2 SMNVEV (reference sequence). The V end was cut by 11 bases, the J end by 3 bases, with 11 bases between. This CDR3 region has 11 residues. The CDR3 sequence is CASEYRYEQYF. The DNA for the CDR3 is TGTGCCTCAGAGTATCGCTACGAGCAGTACTTC.

The V gene is TRBV5-5, the J gene TRBJ2-4; a possible D gene is TRBD2 (6 bases). Trimming took 3 bases from V and 0 from J, leaving 13 bases between them. This CDR3 has 16 residues. Germline assignment: CDR1 SGHKS and CDR2 YYEKEE (reference sequence). In DNA form, the CDR3 reads TGTGCCAGCAGCTCTTACAGCGGGCTAGCCAAAAACATTCAGTACTTC. Its translation is CASSSYSGLAKNIQYF.

CDR3 region: CASSPMKTAPSDTQYF. CDR3 nucleotide sequence: TGCGCCAGCAGCCCCATGAAGACGGCCCCCTCAGATACGCAGTATTTT. V is TRBV4-1 and J is TRBJ2-3; unclear D gene. Germline loops: CDR1 MGHRA, CDR2 YSYEKL. There are 16 residues in the CDR3. Trimming shortened V by 4 bases and J by 4 bases, and 18 bases separated the two germline ends.

This chain uses TRBV5-1 with TRBJ2-3, with D possibly TRBD2 on 6 matching bases. Per the germline V gene, CDR1 is SGHRS and CDR2 is YFSETQ. Trimming removed 3 bases from V and 6 bases from J, with 17 bases in between. CDR3 size: 15 residues. This CDR3 reads CASSSGVNQADTQYF. CDR3 coding DNA: TGCGCCAGCAGCTCGGGGGTAAACCAAGCGGATACGCAGTATTTT.

This clonotype has more than one count but fewer than ten. This chain uses TRBV5-5 with TRBJ2-2; 9 bases are a match to TRBD1. The CDR3 runs 16 residues. Per the germline V gene, CDR1 is SGHKS and CDR2 is YYEKEE (reference sequence). V lost 4 bases and J lost 4; bases outside the gene matches: 8. The CDR3 loop reads CASSPGTGRSTGELFF. The CDR3 nucleotides read TGTGCCAGCAGCCCCGGGACAGGGAGGAGCACCGGGGAGCTGTTTTTT.